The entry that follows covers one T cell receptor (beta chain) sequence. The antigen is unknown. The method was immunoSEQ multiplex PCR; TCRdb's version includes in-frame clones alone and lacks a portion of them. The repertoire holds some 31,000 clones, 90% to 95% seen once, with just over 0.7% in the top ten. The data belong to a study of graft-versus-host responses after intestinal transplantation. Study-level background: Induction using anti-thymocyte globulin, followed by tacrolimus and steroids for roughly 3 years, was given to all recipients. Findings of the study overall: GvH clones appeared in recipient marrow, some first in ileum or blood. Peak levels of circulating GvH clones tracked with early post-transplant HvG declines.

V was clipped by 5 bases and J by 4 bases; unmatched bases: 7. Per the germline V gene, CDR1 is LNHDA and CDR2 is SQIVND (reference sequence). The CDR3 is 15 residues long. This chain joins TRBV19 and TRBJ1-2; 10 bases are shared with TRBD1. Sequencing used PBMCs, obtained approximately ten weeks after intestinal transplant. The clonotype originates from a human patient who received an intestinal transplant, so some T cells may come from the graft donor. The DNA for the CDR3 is TGTGCCAGTAGTCCCGGGACAGGGGTTATCTATGGCTACACCTTC. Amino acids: CASSPGTGVIYGYTF.